Described below is a single TCR beta chain sequence and its context. These data come from a study of blood T cell repertoires in COVID-19. Looking at the study overall: COVID-19 samples, acute and convalescent, were from the United States, Italy and Spain. PBMCs, B-cell-depleted T cells, or T cells were the source of the cDNA or gDNA that made up the material.

In the authors' workflow: How many nucleated cells were present was estimated from reference gene primer amplification. Only in-frame clones appear in the TCRdb table, and some are missing; sequencing was by immunoSEQ multiplex PCR. That table furnishes V, J and clone size, whereas the DNA furnished D and trimming. This table holds approximately 500,000 clones, 85% to 90% found once. CDR3 length equals 17 residues. CDR1 and CDR2 from the germline V gene are SGHTA and FQGTGA. Trimming took 2 bases from V and 5 from J; bases not matched to a gene: 13. The Seattle patients, enrolled during active infection, were followed longitudinally.

Sequencing input: peripheral blood. The TCR sequence derives from a man aged 18 to 29 with COVID-19, enrolled during active disease. The rearrangement joins TRBV7-3 to TRBJ2-5, with 8 bases lining up with TRBD2. The CDR3 DNA sequence: TGTGCCAGCAGCTTACAGTCTGTCGGGAGGGCCGATGAGACCCAGTACTTC. Translation: CASSLQSVGRADETQYF.